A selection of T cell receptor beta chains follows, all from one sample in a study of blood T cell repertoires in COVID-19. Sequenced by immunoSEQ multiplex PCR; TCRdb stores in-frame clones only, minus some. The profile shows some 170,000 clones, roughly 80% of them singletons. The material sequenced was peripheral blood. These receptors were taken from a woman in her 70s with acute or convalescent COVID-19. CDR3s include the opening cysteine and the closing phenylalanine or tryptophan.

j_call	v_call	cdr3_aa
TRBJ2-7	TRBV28	CASRLAGAYEQYF
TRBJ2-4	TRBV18	CASSPAPTWTGNYLAKNIQYF
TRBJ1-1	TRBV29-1	CSGRTGSSTEAFF
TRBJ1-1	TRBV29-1	CSVQRGGEAFF
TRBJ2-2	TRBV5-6	CASSLGAGGSSNTGELFF
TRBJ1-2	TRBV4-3	CASSQDRTGLAGGYTF
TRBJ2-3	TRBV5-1	CASTARTSGTDTQYF
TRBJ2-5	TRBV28	CASSSEQGSGTQYF
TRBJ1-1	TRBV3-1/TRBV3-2	CASSPHREGDTEAFF
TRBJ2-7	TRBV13	CASSLWGSGTAGRPYEQYF
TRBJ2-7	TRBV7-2	CASSFAKGSEQYF
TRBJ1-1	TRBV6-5	CASSTDRNTEAFF
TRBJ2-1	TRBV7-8	CASSLPPYEQFF
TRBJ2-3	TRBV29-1	CSVEGPGGPDTQYF
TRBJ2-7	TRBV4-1	CASSPRQGSYEQYF
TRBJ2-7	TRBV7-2	CASSLLPGPNSYEQYF
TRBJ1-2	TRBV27	CARTGGHGYTF
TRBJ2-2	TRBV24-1	CATSEQQIGELFF
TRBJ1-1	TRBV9	CASSVQGFDTEAFF
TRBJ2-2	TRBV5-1	CASKPTGGEVGELFF
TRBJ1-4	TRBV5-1	CASSFGQGWSNEKLFF
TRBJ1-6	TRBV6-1	CASSDGQAYNSPLHF
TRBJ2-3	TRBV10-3	CAIKLAGSTDTQYF
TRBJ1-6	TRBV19	CASSTGQGISPLHF
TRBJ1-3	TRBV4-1	CASSQNPTGTAGNTIYF
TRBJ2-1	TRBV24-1	CATSDSFGNLAGDINEQFF
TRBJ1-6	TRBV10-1	CASSADRYDSSYNSPLHF
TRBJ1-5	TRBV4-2	CASSQDPSGLQPQHF
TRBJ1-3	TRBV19	CASRSTNLRNTIYF
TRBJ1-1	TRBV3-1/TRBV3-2	CASSRGFTEAFF
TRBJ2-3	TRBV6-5	CASRRLAYQPDTQYF
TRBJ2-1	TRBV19	CASSISGGQVGTPEQFF
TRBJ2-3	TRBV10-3	CAISGDRSTDTQYF
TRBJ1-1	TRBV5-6	CASRASRTEAFF
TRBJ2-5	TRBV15	CATSRDPGGWRGETQYF
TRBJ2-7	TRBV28	CASRNSGPTYEQYF
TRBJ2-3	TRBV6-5	CASSNRLAGADTQYF
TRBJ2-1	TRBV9	CASSLAAWADYHNEQFF
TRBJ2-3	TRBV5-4	CASSLAGTSGADTQYF
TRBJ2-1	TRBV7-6	CASSLGLAANEQFF
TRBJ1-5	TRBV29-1	CSALGGINQPQHF
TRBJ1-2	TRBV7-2	CASSLSQGAYGYTF
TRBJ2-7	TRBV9	CASSPWDRHYEQYF
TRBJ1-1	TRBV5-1	CASSLAGEGAEAFF
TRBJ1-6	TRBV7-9	CASSPGQGSPLHF
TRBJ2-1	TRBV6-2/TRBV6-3	CASGLAGGPGEQFF
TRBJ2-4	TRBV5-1	CASSLFPGAKNIQYF
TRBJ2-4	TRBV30	CAWTLRGTPGTLNIQYF
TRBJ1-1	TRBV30	CAWQMNRDTEAFF
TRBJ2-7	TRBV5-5	CASSLEQGLDYEQYF
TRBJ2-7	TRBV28	CASSVRYRSSYEQYF
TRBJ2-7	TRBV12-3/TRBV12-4	CASTGTGTYEQYF
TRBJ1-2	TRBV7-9	CASSLAWGQANYGYTF